These 18 T cell receptor beta chains share one sample of origin, sequenced in a study of blood T cell repertoires in COVID-19 (dated by TCRdb to 2020 to 2021). Receptor libraries were prepared by the immunoSEQ multiplex PCR assay. TCRdb re-hosts the immuneACCESS table, in-frame sequences only. Its copies lack some clones; in the studies checked, an unresolved V gene accounts for under half of them, and the cause for the rest is not known. The sample table contains 100,000 to 150,000 clones; only one count was recorded for roughly four fifths of them. The top ten hold roughly 17% of the sample. Sequencing was carried out using peripheral blood. The receptors were sampled from a man aged 30 to 45 with COVID-19, enrolled during active disease.

This clone appeared once. This sequence joins TRBV5-1 and TRBJ2-3; D unclear. Deletions cut 0 bases from V and 9 bases from J, with 14 bases between. Germline lookup yields CDR1 SGHRS and CDR2 YFSETQ. CDR3 length: 14 residues. The CDR3 loop reads CASSLATRSITQYF. The CDR3 region has the DNA TGCGCCAGCAGCTTGGCCACGAGGAGTATCACGCAGTATTTT.

The chain is built from TRBV18 and TRBJ2-1; 9 bases fit TRBD2. Germline V lookup: CDR1 KGHSH, CDR2 LQKENI. V shed 2 bases and J 4 bases; nucleotides not matched to a gene: 12. The CDR3 consists of 18 residues. As DNA, the CDR3 is TGTGCCAGCTCACCAGGGGCGAGCGGGGGGCCTAGATACAATGAGCAGTTCTTC. This translates into CASSPGASGGPRYNEQFF.

This clone turned up a few times. The chain recombines TRBV19 with TRBJ1-5; maybe TRBD1 (6 bases). Trimming took off 1 base at V and 3 bases at J, with 13 bases between the two ends. Germline loops: CDR1 LNHDA, CDR2 SQIVND (reference sequence). This CDR3 is 16 amino acids long. The CDR3 reads CASSIVGGGANQPQHF. CDR3 DNA sequence: TGTGCCAGTAGTATAGTGGGCGGGGGGGCCAATCAGCCCCAGCATTTT.

The rearrangement joins TRBV19 to TRBJ2-7, with no clear D. The CDR3 loop spans 15 amino acids. Trimming shortened V by 6 bases and J by 1 base, and 16 bases separated the two germline ends. Per the germline V gene, CDR1 is LNHDA and CDR2 is SQIVND (reference sequence). The chain's CDR3 is CASRARPRGSYEQYF. The CDR3 bases are TGTGCCAGTAGGGCACGGCCCCGAGGATCCTACGAGCAGTACTTC.

This rearrangement joins TRBV27 to TRBJ1-2; 9 positions agree with TRBD1. Germline loops: CDR1 MNHEY, CDR2 SMNVEV (reference sequence). Germline trimming cut 8 bases from V and 9 bases from J; bases unmatched to any gene: 7. CDR3 size: 12 residues. The CDR3 coding sequence is TGTGCCAGCTCGGGACAGGGAAGGCGCTACACCTTC. Amino acid sequence: CASSGQGRRYTF.

V is TRBV24-1 and J is TRBJ1-2; the match to TRBD1 covers 7 bases. The V and J ends lost 3 bases and 2 bases, in that order; junction bases with no gene match: 2. This CDR3 is built from 14 residues. Germline CDR1 reads KGHDR; CDR2 reads SFDVKD. Here the CDR3 reads CATSDQQGNYGYTF. CDR3 sequence (DNA): TGTGCCACCAGTGATCAACAGGGGAACTATGGCTACACCTTC.

This clone was picked up one time. The chain couples TRBV29-1 to TRBJ2-3; the D gene is possibly TRBD2 (7 bases). CDR1 SQVTM and CDR2 ANQGSEA come from the germline V gene. The CDR3 runs 15 residues. V was cut by 8 bases and J by 1 base, with 19 bases left in between. The CDR3 DNA sequence: TGCAGCACAGGGCCCGGGGGGAGACGCACAGATACGCAGTATTTT. Encoded protein: CSTGPGGRRTDTQYF.

This clone came up once. The J gene is TRBJ2-3, the V gene TRBV3-1 (or the pseudogene TRBV3-2); no firm D call. The ends were cut back, 1 base at V and 3 bases at J, with 8 bases in the middle. The CDR3 totals 14 residues. Germline CDR1 reads LGHDT; CDR2 reads YNNKEL (reference sequence). CDR3: CASSQAIQTDTQYF. CDR3 DNA: TGTGCCAGCAGCCAAGCTATCCAAACAGATACGCAGTATTTT.

The chain couples TRBV28 to TRBJ1-4; 9 nucleotides agree with TRBD1. The CDR3 consists of 15 residues. Germline loops: CDR1 MDHEN, CDR2 SYDVKM. Trimming cost V 6 bases and J 6 bases; bases outside gene matches: 8. The CDR3 nucleotides are TGTGCCAGCAGGAGGACAGGGGCGTCTCATGAAAAACTGTTTTTT. As protein: CASRRTGASHEKLFF.

This chain links TRBV2 with TRBJ2-6, with a tentative D call TRBD2 (6 bases). Trimming shortened V by 2 bases and J by 12 bases, and 8 bases separated the two germline ends. The CDR3 has 12 amino acids. Germline V gene data show CDR1 as SNHLY and CDR2 as FYNNEI. The CDR3 protein is CASSEPGGVLTF. Written as DNA, the CDR3 is TGTGCCAGCAGTGAACCCGGGGGCGTCCTGACTTTC.

This rearrangement joins TRBV28 to TRBJ1-5; no firm D call. The CDR3 extends over 13 amino acids. Deletions cut 2 bases from V and 3 bases from J, with 5 bases between. CDR1 is MDHEN and CDR2 is SYDVKM in the germline V gene. DNA for the CDR3: TGTGCCAGCAGTTTACGAGACAATCAGCCCCAGCATTTT. Translation gives CASSLRDNQPQHF.

This chain joins TRBV11-2 and TRBJ1-5; D is unclear. Germline-derived CDR1 and CDR2 are SGHAT and FQNNGV. V was trimmed by 4 bases and J by 4 bases, leaving 11 bases between them. The CDR3 has 14 residues. The CDR3 region is CASSSGGLNQPQHF. In nucleotides, the CDR3 is TGTGCCAGCAGCTCCGGCGGGTTAAATCAGCCCCAGCATTTT.

There are a few counts of this clone. V gene TRBV6-5 combines with J gene TRBJ1-4; 9 positions agree with TRBD1. Germline loops: CDR1 MNHEY, CDR2 SVGAGI. The CDR3 loop spans 14 amino acids. With V trimmed by 6 bases and J by 8 bases, 7 bases remained unmatched. CDR3 nucleotide sequence: TGTGCCAGCAGCACAGGGGGCGCGTCGGAAAAACTGTTTTTT. Translated: CASSTGGASEKLFF.

The rearrangement uses TRBV5-4 and TRBJ2-3; tentatively, D is TRBD2 (7 bases). Germline CDR1 reads SGHNT; CDR2 reads YYREEE (reference sequence). There are 16 residues in the CDR3. Trimming took 2 bases from V and 3 from J, leaving 16 bases between them. The CDR3 bases are TGTGCCAGCAGCTTCCCTGGGGGGGCTGGAACAGATACGCAGTATTTT. This gives the protein CASSFPGGAGTDTQYF.

This chain uses TRBV6-1 with TRBJ1-5; D possibly corresponds to TRBD1 (5 bases). CDR1 is MNHNS, CDR2 SASEGT, per germline. The CDR3 totals 13 residues. Deletions cut 2 bases from V and 7 bases from J, with 9 bases between. The CDR3 DNA reads TGTGCCAGCAGTGAAATCCCAGGGCAGCCCCAGCATTTT. Its translation: CASSEIPGQPQHF.

This clone was seen just once. Other DNA sequences in the sample encode the same CDR3. V gene TRBV9 combines with J gene TRBJ2-2; D might be TRBD2 (6 bases). V dropped 4 bases and J dropped 3 bases, with 16 bases sitting between them. Germline CDR1 reads SGDLS; CDR2 reads YYNGEE. There are 16 residues in the CDR3. CDR3 nucleotides: TGTGCCAGCAGCCCCCGGACGGGGGTGGACACCGGGGAGCTGTTTTTT. This encodes CASSPRTGVDTGELFF.

V is TRBV19 and J is TRBJ1-5; unclear D gene. Germline values: CDR1 LNHDA, CDR2 SQIVND (reference sequence). V lost 1 base and J 6 bases, leaving 10 bases between the germline ends. CDR3 length: 14 amino acids. The CDR3 here is CASSIGANFQPQHF. The DNA of the CDR3 is TGTGCCAGTAGTATAGGGGCCAACTTTCAGCCCCAGCATTTT.

The rearrangement links TRBV27 to TRBJ2-1; D might be TRBD1 (6 bases). The CDR3 has 12 residues. V gave up 7 bases and J gave up 10 bases, with 14 bases separating them. In germline, CDR1 is MNHEY, CDR2 SMNVEV (reference sequence). The CDR3 DNA reads as TGTGCCAGCACCCAGGGGTTGGGGGAGCAGTTCTTC. The encoded protein is CASTQGLGEQFF.